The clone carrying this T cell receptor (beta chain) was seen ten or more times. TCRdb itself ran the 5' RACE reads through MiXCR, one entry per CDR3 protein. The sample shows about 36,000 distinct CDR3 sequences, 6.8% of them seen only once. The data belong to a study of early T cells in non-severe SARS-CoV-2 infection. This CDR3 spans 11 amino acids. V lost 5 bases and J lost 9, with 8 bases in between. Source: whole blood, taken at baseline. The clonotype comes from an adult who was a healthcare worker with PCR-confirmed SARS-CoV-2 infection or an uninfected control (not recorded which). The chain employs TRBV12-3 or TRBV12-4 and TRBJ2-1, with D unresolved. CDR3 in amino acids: CASSRSGEQFF. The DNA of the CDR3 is TGTGCCAGCAGTCGATCCGGTGAGCAGTTCTTC.